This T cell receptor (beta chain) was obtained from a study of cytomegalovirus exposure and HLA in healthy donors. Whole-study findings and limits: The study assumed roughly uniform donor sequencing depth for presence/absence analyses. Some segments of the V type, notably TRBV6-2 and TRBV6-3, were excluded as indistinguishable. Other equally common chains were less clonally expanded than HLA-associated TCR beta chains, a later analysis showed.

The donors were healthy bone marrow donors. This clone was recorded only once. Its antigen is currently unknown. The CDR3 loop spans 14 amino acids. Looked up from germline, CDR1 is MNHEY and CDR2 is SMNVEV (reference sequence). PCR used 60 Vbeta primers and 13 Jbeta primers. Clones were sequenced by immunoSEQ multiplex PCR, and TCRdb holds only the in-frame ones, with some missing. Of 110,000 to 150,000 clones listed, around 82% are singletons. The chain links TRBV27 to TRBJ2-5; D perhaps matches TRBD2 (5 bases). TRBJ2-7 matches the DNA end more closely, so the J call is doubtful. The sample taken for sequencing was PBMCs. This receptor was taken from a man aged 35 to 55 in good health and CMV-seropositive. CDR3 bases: TGTGCCAGCAGTTTATCGGGGAGCGGCTACGAGCAGTACTTC. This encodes CASSLSGSGYEQYF.